A single T cell receptor beta chain is shown here with its context. Antigen: not known. The data are from a study of cytomegalovirus exposure and HLA in healthy donors. Study-wide background: Early release data held 85 million or so unique TCRs from HLA-typed donors.

13 Jbeta primers and 60 Vbeta primers were used for the PCR. This table comes from immunoSEQ multiplex PCR, and its TCRdb copy is limited to in-frame clones, with some not included. Of around 150,000 clones listed, more than 60% are singletons. Findings of the study overall: The majority of CMV-associated TCR beta chains were reported as apparently HLA-restricted in a later analysis.

V was pared by 4 bases and J by 7 bases, with 17 bases between. Germline V gene sequence: CDR1 SGHRS, CDR2 YFSETQ. The CDR3 totals 14 residues. V and J are TRBV5-1 and TRBJ1-1; maybe TRBD1 (6 bases). Sequencing used PBMCs. This receptor was taken from a man between 40 and 49 years old in good health and CMV-seronegative. The CDR3 loop is CASSRTTQGVEAFF. Written as DNA, the CDR3 is TGCGCCAGCAGCAGAACCACACAGGGTGTTGAAGCTTTCTTT.